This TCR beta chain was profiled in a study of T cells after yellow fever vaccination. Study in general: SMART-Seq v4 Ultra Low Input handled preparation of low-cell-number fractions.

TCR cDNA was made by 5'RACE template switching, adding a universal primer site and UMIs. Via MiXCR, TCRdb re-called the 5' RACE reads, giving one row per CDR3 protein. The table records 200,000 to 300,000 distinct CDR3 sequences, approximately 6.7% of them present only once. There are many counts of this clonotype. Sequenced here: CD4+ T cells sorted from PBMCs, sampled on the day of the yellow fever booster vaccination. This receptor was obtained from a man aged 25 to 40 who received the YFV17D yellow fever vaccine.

The CDR3 DNA follows: TGTGCCAGCAGCTTACAAGCGGGGCCTTACAATGAGCAGTTCTTC. Its protein is CASSLQAGPYNEQFF. The rearrangement joins TRBV7-2 to TRBJ2-1; TRBD2 matches 7 bases. Per germline, CDR1 SGHTA and CDR2 FQGNSA. After removal of 2 bases from V and 4 bases from J, the junction contained 5 bases not matched to a gene. The CDR3 is 15 residues long.